This passage covers 2 T cell receptor beta chains from one sample sequenced in a study of T cells after yellow fever vaccination. In TCRdb, the 5' RACE reads were re-called with MiXCR into one record per CDR3 protein. The sample lists just over 300,000 distinct CDR3 sequences; around 3.6% were seen once. The sequences come from PBMCs, collected on the day of the yellow fever booster vaccination. These TCRs come from a man between 18 and 35 years old who received the YFV17D yellow fever vaccine.

The table lists this clonotype with a few counts. The V call is TRBV24-1, the J call TRBJ2-3, with 9 bases lining up with TRBD1. In germline, CDR1 is KGHDR, CDR2 SFDVKD. V lost 5 bases to trimming and J lost 2 bases; unmatched junction nucleotides: 7. This CDR3 contains 16 residues. The CDR3 DNA follows: TGTGCCACCAGTGGGGGACAGGGTCACCTCACAGATACGCAGTATTTT. This translates into CATSGGQGHLTDTQYF.

The rearrangement joins TRBV7-9 to TRBJ2-5; the D gene could be TRBD1 or TRBD2 (5 bases each). From germline, CDR1 is SEHNR and CDR2 FQNEAQ (reference sequence). Trimming removed 5 bases at V and 5 bases at J, with 21 bases between. The CDR3 covers 16 residues. The CDR3 region has the DNA TGTGCCAGCAGCGGGGGACCTGGTGGAGGCGCGGAGACCCAGTACTTC. As protein: CASSGGPGGGAETQYF.